The sequence of this T cell receptor beta chain was determined in a study of blood T cell repertoires in COVID-19. Authors' data handling: Amplification with reference gene primers provided the estimates of nucleated cell counts. Generated by immunoSEQ multiplex PCR, the TCRdb table keeps only in-frame clones and is missing some. Clone size and the V and J calls come from that table; the DNA yielded D and trimming. In the table there are about 75,000 clones, approximately 87% of which are singletons. This clone was seen just once. The TCR was taken from a human donor in a cohort sampled during active COVID-19. The material sequenced was peripheral blood.

The CDR3 region has the DNA TGTGCCAGCAGCACTCGGACTAGCTCCTACAATGAGCAGTTCTTC. This sequence encodes CASSTRTSSYNEQFF. The chain is built from TRBV7-2 and TRBJ2-1; TRBD2 aligns across 7 bases. V lost 5 bases to trimming and J lost 0 bases; unmatched junction nucleotides: 4. Germline V gene lookup returns CDR1 SGHTA and CDR2 FQGNSA. The CDR3 runs to 15 residues.